A single sample gave rise to the 7 T cell receptor beta chains below, sequenced in a study of prognosis after radiotherapy for stage I lung cancer. From genomic DNA, two-round multiplex PCR was used to amplify TCR beta CDR3. Primers targeting each individual TRBV and TRBJ gene were applied in first-round PCR. TCRdb redid the calling of the multiplex PCR reads with MiXCR, one entry per CDR3 protein. The sample consists of about 21,000 distinct CDR3 sequences, roughly 47% of them appearing once. The source material was PBMCs, sampled before or after stereotactic body radiation therapy (not recorded which). The source of these receptors is a donor aged 50 or older with non-small cell lung cancer.

This clonotype was seen ten or more times. V usage is TRBV5-1 and J usage is TRBJ2-7; the D gene could be TRBD1 or TRBD2 (6 bases each). This CDR3 is 14 amino acids long. The V gene lost 5 bases and the J gene lost 0 bases, with 12 bases spanning the gap. Germline V gene lookup returns CDR1 SGHRS and CDR2 YFSETQ. As DNA, the CDR3 is TGCGCCAGCAGGAGGGGGGACGTCTCCTACGAGCAGTACTTC. Its protein is CASRRGDVSYEQYF. Using reference TRBV5-1 and TRBJ2-7 for the parts outside the CDR3, the full variable domain is KAGVTQTPRYLIKTRGQQVTLSCSPISGHRSVSWYQQTPGQGLQFLFEYFSETQRNKGNFPGRFSGRQFSNSRSEMNVSTLELGDSALYLCASRRGDVSYEQYFGPGTRLTVT.

As regards this clonotype: A read error is likely here: a far larger clone is one base away. This rearrangement joins TRBV27 to TRBJ2-4; D may be TRBD2 (6 bases). The DNA end favors TRBJ2-7, so the J call may be wrong. Germline assignment: CDR1 MNHEY and CDR2 SMNVEV (reference sequence). CDR3 size: 14 residues. The CDR3 sequence is CDSSPTSSGYEQYF. In nucleotides, the CDR3 is TGTGACAGCAGTCCAACGTCAAGCGGGTACGAGCAGTACTTC.

This clonotype counts as medium-sized. The chain employs TRBV5-1 and TRBJ2-2; D might be TRBD1 (6 bases). Germline V gene data show CDR1 as SGHRS and CDR2 as YFSETQ. Trimming pared 5 bases from V and 2 bases from J, leaving 10 bases between. The CDR3 length is 14 residues. The CDR3 DNA is TGCGCCAGCAGACAGGGAATCAACACCGGGGAGCTGTTTTTT. Translating gives CASRQGINTGELFF.

Written as DNA, the CDR3 is TGTGCCAGTAGTGCCGGACAGGGTGGTGAGACTGAAGCTTTCTTT. Amino acid sequence: CASSAGQGGETEAFF. V is TRBV19 and J is TRBJ1-1, with 8 bases fitting TRBD1. V was clipped by 5 bases and J by 5 bases; unmatched bases: 10. The germline CDR1 and CDR2 sequences are LNHDA and SQIVND (reference sequence). The CDR3 is made up of 15 amino acids.

In its sample, this clonotype was seen many times. The J gene is TRBJ2-1, the V gene TRBV20-1, with 8 bases aligning to TRBD2. The CDR3 covers 15 residues. Unmatched junction bases numbered 7, after V lost 6 bases and J lost 0 bases. Germline CDR1 is DFQATT and CDR2 is SNEGSKA (reference sequence). CDR3 in DNA: TGCAGTGCCCCTAGCGGGCAATCCTCCTACAATGAGCAGTTCTTC. This encodes CSAPSGQSSYNEQFF.

For this clonotype: This clone may be a read error of a much larger clone one base away. This chain joins TRBV2 and TRBJ1-6; D call uncertain. Between the trimmed V and J ends, which lost 7 bases and 9 bases, there was a span of 10 bases. The CDR3 length is 12 residues. Per germline, CDR1 SNHLY and CDR2 FYNNEI. In nucleotides, the CDR3 is TGTGCCAGCAATCCAGATAGTTCACCCCTCCACTTT. This sequence encodes CASNPDSSPLHF.

With respect to this clonotype: One junction end does not reproduce the germline sequence, and a read error may be involved. This chain uses TRBV28 with TRBJ2-1; 9 nucleotides line up with TRBD1. Germline-derived CDR1 and CDR2 are MDHEN and SYDVKM. The CDR3 totals 12 residues. CDR3 sequence reads: CASSLPYRGRSF. DNA for the CDR3: TGTGCCAGCAGTCTACCCTACAGGGGGCGGTCCTTC.